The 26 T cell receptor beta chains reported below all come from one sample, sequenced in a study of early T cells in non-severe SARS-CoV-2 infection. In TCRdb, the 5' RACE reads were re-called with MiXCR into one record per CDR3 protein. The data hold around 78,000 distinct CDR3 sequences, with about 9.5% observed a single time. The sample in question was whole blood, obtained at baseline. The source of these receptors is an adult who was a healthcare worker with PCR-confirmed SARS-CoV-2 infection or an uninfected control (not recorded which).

Here the CDR3 reads CASSGASYNEQFF. The DNA for the CDR3 is TGCGCCAGCAGTGGGGCCTCCTACAATGAGCAGTTCTTC. The rearrangement links TRBV5-1 to TRBJ2-1; possibly TRBD1 for D (5 bases). Germline V lookup: CDR1 SGHRS, CDR2 YFSETQ. Between the trimmed V and J ends, which lost 5 bases and 0 bases, there was a span of 6 bases. This CDR3 is built from 13 residues. The full variable domain, in which reference TRBV5-1 and TRBJ2-1 provide the parts outside the CDR3, is KAGVTQTPRYLIKTRGQQVTLSCSPISGHRSVSWYQQTPGQGLQFLFEYFSETQRNKGNFPGRFSGRQFSNSRSEMNVSTLELGDSALYLCASSGASYNEQFFGPGTRLTVL.

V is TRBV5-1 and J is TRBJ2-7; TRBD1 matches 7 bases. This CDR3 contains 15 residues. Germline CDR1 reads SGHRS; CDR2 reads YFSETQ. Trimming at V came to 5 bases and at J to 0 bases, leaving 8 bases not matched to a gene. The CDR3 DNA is TGCGCCAGCAGTCCAAGGGGGCGGAACTCCTACGAGCAGTACTTC. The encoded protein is CASSPRGRNSYEQYF. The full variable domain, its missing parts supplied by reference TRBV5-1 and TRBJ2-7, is KAGVTQTPRYLIKTRGQQVTLSCSPISGHRSVSWYQQTPGQGLQFLFEYFSETQRNKGNFPGRFSGRQFSNSRSEMNVSTLELGDSALYLCASSPRGRNSYEQYFGPGTRLTVT.

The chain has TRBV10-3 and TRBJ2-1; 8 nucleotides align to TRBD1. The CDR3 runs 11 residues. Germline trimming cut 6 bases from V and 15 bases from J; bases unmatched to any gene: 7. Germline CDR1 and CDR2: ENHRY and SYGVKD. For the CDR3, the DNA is TGTGCCATCAGCCCAGGGGGCGCCCGGTTCTTC. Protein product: CAISPGGARFF.

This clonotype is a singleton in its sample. The CDR3 bases are TGTGCCAGCAGCTTTCTTTCCAGGGGTAACACTGAAGCTTTCTTT. This codes for CASSFLSRGNTEAFF. This chain joins TRBV7-2 and TRBJ1-1, with D maybe TRBD1 (6 bases). This CDR3 spans 15 amino acids. Germline CDR1 reads SGHTA; CDR2 reads FQGNSA. V was pared by 3 bases and J by 2 bases, with 13 bases between.

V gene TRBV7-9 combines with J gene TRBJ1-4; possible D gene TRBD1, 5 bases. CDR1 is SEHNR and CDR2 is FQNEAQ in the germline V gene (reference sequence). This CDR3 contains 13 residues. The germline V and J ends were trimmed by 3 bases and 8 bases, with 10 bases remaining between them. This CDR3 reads CASSFGTAEKLFF. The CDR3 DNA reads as TGTGCCAGCAGCTTCGGGACTGCGGAAAAACTGTTTTTT.

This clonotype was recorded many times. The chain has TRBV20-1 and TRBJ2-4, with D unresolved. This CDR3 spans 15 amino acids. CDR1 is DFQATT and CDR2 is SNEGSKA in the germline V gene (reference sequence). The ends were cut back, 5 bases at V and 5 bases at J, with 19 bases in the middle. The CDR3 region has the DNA TGCAGTGCTTACAAATCAAAAGGGTTGGAAAACATTCAGTACTTC. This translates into CSAYKSKGLENIQYF.

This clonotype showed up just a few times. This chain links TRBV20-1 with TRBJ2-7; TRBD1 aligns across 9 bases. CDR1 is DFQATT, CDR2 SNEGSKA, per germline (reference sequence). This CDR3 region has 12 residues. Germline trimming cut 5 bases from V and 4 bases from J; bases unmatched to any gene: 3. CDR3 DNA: TGCAGTGCTGGACAGGGGAGGTACGAGCAGTACTTC. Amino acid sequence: CSAGQGRYEQYF.

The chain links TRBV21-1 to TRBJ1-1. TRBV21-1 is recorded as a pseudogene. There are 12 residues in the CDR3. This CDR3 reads CASSPDKFGAFF. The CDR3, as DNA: TGTGCCAGCAGCCCCGACAAGTTCGGAGCTTTCTTT.

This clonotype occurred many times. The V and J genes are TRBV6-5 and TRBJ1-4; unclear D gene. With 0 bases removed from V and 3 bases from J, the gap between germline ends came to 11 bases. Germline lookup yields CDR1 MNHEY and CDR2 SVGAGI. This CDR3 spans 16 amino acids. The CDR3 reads CASSYSRRIPNEKLFF. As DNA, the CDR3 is TGTGCCAGCAGTTACTCCCGAAGAATTCCTAATGAAAAACTGTTTTTT.

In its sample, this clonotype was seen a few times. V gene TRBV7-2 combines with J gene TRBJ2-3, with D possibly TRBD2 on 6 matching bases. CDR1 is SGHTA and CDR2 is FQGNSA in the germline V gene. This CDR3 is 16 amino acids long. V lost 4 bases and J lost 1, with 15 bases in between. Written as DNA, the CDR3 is TGTGCCAGCAGCTCTAAGGGCGGGGCCCGCACAGATACGCAGTATTTT. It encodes CASSSKGGARTDTQYF.

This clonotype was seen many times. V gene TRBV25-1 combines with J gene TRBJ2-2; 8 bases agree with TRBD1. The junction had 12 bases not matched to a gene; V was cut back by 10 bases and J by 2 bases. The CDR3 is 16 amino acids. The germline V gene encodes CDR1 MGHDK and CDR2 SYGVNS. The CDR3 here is CANSFEDRENTGELFF. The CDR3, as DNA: TGTGCCAATTCGTTCGAGGACAGGGAAAACACCGGGGAGCTGTTTTTT. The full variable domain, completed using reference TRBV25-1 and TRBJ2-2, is EADIYQTPRYLVIGTGKKITLECSQTMGHDKMYWYQQDPGMELHLIHYSYGVNSTEKGDLSSESTVSRIRTEHFPLTLESARPSHTSQYLCANSFEDRENTGELFFGEGSRLTVL.

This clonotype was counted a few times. CDR3 amino acids: CASSRDYPGQFF. For the CDR3, the DNA is TGTGCCAGCAGCCGGGACTATCCGGGGCAGTTCTTC. The chain couples TRBV28 to TRBJ2-1; 7 bases map to TRBD2. CDR1 MDHEN and CDR2 SYDVKM come from the germline V gene. V dropped 6 bases and J dropped 12; count of bases not matched to a gene: 8. This CDR3 region has 12 residues.

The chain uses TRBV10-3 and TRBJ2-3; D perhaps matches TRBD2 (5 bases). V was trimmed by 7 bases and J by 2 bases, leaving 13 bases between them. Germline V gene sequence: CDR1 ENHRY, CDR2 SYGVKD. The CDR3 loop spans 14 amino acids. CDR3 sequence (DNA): TGTGCCATCACCGCGGGCCCAATCACAGATACGCAGTATTTT. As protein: CAITAGPITDTQYF.

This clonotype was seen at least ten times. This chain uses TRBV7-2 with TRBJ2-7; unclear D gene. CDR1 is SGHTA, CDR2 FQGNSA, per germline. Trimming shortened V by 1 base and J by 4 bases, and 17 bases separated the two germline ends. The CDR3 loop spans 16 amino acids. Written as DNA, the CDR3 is TGTGCCAGCAGCTTAGGAACTATTGTACAACCTTACGAGCAGTACTTC. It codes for CASSLGTIVQPYEQYF.

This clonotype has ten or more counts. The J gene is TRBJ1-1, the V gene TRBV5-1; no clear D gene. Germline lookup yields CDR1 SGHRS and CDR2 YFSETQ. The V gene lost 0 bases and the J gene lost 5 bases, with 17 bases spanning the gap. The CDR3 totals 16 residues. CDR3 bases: TGCGCCAGCAGCTTGGATACCCGGGTAGTGAGGACTGAAGCTTTCTTT. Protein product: CASSLDTRVVRTEAFF. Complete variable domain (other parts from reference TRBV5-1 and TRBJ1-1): KAGVTQTPRYLIKTRGQQVTLSCSPISGHRSVSWYQQTPGQGLQFLFEYFSETQRNKGNFPGRFSGRQFSNSRSEMNVSTLELGDSALYLCASSLDTRVVRTEAFFGQGTRLTVV.

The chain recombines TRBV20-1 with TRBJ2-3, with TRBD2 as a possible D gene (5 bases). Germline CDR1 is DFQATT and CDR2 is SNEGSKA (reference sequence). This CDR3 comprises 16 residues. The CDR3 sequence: CSVAGDSAVYTDTQYF. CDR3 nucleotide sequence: TGCAGCGTCGCCGGGGATAGCGCGGTGTACACAGATACGCAGTATTTT.

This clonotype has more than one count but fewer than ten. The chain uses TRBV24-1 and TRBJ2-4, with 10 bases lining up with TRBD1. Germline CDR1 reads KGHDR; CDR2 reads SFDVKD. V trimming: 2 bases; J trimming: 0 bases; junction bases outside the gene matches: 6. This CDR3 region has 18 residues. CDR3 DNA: TGTGCCACCAGTGATTCGGGAGACAGGGGGCAAGCCAAAAACATTCAGTACTTC. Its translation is CATSDSGDRGQAKNIQYF.

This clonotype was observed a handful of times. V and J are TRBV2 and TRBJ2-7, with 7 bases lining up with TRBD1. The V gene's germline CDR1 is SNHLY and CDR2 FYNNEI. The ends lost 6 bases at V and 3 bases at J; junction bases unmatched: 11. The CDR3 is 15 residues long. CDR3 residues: CASRARTGINYEQYF. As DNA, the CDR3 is TGTGCCAGCAGAGCCCGGACAGGTATAAACTACGAGCAGTACTTC.

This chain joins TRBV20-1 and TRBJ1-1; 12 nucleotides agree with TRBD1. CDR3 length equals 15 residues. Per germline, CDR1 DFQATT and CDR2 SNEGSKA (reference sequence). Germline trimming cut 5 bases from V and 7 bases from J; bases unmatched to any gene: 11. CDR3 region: CSAPSRDRGQSEAFF. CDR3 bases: TGCAGTGCTCCAAGCCGGGACAGGGGGCAAAGTGAAGCTTTCTTT.

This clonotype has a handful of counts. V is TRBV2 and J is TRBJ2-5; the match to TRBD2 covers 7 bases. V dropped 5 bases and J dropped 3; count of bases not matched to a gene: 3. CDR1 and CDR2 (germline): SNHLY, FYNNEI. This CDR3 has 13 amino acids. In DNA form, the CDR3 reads TGTGCCAGCAGTCCCAGCGGGGAAGAGACCCAGTACTTC. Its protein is CASSPSGEETQYF.

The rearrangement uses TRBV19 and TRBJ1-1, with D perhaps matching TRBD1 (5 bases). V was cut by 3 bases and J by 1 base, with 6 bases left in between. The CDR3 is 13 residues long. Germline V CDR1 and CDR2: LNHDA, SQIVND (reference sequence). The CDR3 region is CASSIQGNTEAFF. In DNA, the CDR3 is TGTGCCAGTAGTATTCAGGGGAACACTGAAGCTTTCTTT.

CDR3 coding DNA: TGCAGTGCTAGCCAAGGGTTCACAGATACGCAGTATTTT. The encoded protein is CSASQGFTDTQYF. This chain links TRBV20-1 with TRBJ2-3; no clear D. Germline loops: CDR1 DFQATT, CDR2 SNEGSKA (reference sequence). Trimming took off 3 bases at V and 2 bases at J, with 9 bases between the two ends. The CDR3 is made up of 13 amino acids.

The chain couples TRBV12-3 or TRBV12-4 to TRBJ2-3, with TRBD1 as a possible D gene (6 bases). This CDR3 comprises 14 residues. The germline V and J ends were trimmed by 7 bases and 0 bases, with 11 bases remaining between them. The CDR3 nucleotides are TGTGCCAGCAACCCGACAGGTAGCACAGATACGCAGTATTTT. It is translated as CASNPTGSTDTQYF.

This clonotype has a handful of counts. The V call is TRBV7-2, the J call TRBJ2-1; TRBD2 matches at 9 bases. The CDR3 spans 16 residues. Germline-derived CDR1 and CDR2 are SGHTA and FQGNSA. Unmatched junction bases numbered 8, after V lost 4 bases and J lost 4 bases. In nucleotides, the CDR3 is TGTGCCAGCAGCTCTCATCAGACTAGCGGTTACAATGAGCAGTTCTTC. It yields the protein CASSSHQTSGYNEQFF.

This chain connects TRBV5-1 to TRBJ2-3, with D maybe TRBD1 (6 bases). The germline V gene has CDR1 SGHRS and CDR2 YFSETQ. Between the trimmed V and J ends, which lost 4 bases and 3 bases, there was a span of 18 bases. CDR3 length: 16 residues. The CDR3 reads CASSNGREGDTDTQYF. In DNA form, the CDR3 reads TGCGCCAGCAGCAACGGACGTGAGGGGGATACAGATACGCAGTATTTT. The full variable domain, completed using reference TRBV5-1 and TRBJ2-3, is KAGVTQTPRYLIKTRGQQVTLSCSPISGHRSVSWYQQTPGQGLQFLFEYFSETQRNKGNFPGRFSGRQFSNSRSEMNVSTLELGDSALYLCASSNGREGDTDTQYFGPGTRLTVL.

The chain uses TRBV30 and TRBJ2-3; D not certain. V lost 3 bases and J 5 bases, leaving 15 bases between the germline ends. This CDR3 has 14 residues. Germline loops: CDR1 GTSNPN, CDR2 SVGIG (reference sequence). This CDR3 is CAWRKESRRDTQYF. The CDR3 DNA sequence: TGTGCCTGGAGAAAGGAATCAAGGCGAGATACGCAGTATTTT.